The 18 T cell receptor beta chains below come from one sample, sequenced in a study of blood T cell repertoires in COVID-19. Profiled with immunoSEQ multiplex PCR; TCRdb holds only in-frame clones, not every one. The data hold around 130,000 clones, with around 80% observed a single time. Sequenced: peripheral blood. The receptors here all came from a woman aged 55 to 70 with acute or convalescent COVID-19.

This chain connects TRBV2 to TRBJ1-2, with unresolved D. There are 14 residues in the CDR3. Germline loops: CDR1 SNHLY, CDR2 FYNNEI. Trimming stripped 7 bases from V and 3 bases from J, with 15 bases between. The CDR3 sequence is CASKDGPDYYGYTF. DNA of the CDR3: TGTGCCAGCAAAGACGGTCCCGACTACTATGGCTACACCTTC.

The V call is TRBV29-1, the J call TRBJ1-1; 9 positions match TRBD1. The CDR3 has 13 residues. Germline CDR1 is SQVTM and CDR2 is ANQGSEA. Trimming at V came to 4 bases and at J to 3 bases, leaving 3 bases not matched to a gene. The CDR3 loop is CSVVRQGDTEAFF. The CDR3 DNA sequence: TGCAGCGTTGTTAGACAGGGGGACACTGAAGCTTTCTTT. The variable domain in full, with the rest retrieved from reference TRBV29-1 and TRBJ1-1, is SAVISQKPSRDICQRGTSLTIQCQVDSQVTMMFWYRQQPGQSLTLIATANQGSEATYESGFVIDKFPISRPNLTFSTLTVSNMSPEDSSIYLCSVVRQGDTEAFFGQGTRLTVV.

The V and J genes are TRBV6-5 and TRBJ1-3, with 10 bases lining up with TRBD1. Germline V lookup: CDR1 MNHEY, CDR2 SVGAGI. The CDR3 consists of 15 residues. The junction had 10 bases not matched to a gene; V was cut back by 10 bases and J by 4 bases. This CDR3 reads CATQPGQGSGNTIYF. The CDR3 DNA reads as TGTGCCACCCAGCCGGGACAGGGGTCAGGAAACACCATATATTTT.

This clone occurred a few times. V and J are TRBV2 and TRBJ1-2, with D possibly TRBD1 on 5 matching bases. This CDR3 region has 14 residues. Germline CDR1 SNHLY, CDR2 FYNNEI. V lost 1 base to trimming and J lost 7 bases, with 13 bases between them. The CDR3 DNA reads TGTGCCAGCAGTGAAGGGTTAAGCAGGGTTGGCTACACCTTC. This sequence encodes CASSEGLSRVGYTF.

This clone was detected once. The chain joins TRBV11-3 to TRBJ2-1; the D gene is possibly TRBD2 (6 bases). The V end lost 1 base, the J end lost 2 bases, and 6 bases lay between the germline ends. Germline V CDR1 and CDR2: SGHNT, YENEEA. The CDR3 loop spans 14 amino acids. CDR3 protein: CASSLGEAYNEQFF. The CDR3 DNA is TGTGCCAGCAGCTTAGGGGAGGCCTACAATGAGCAGTTCTTC.

This clone was seen only once. Written as DNA, the CDR3 is TGTGCCAGCAGCCAATATGGCAATCAGCCCCAGCATTTT. It yields the protein CASSQYGNQPQHF. The chain combines TRBV14 with TRBJ1-5; D call uncertain. The CDR3 has 13 residues. Germline CDR1 reads SGHDN; CDR2 reads FVKESK. Trimming stripped 2 bases from V and 2 bases from J, with 4 bases between.

The chain carries TRBV6-6 and TRBJ1-1, with D perhaps TRBD1 (6 bases). V lost 10 bases to trimming and J lost 11 bases, with 17 bases between them. This CDR3 is 11 amino acids long. Per germline, CDR1 MNHNY and CDR2 SVGAGI (reference sequence). DNA of the CDR3: TGTGCCACCCGGGGGAGGGGGGGCGCTTTCTTT. Translating gives CATRGRGGAFF.

The CDR3 nucleotides read TGCGCCAGCAGCCAAGATGCGGTTAAGGCAGATACGCAGTATTTT. It codes for CASSQDAVKADTQYF. This sequence joins TRBV4-1 and TRBJ2-3; D not resolved. The germline gives CDR1 MGHRA, CDR2 YSYEKL. The germline V and J ends were trimmed by 0 bases and 4 bases, with 11 bases remaining between them. The length of the CDR3 is 15 residues.

The rearrangement links TRBV6-4 to TRBJ2-7; 7 nucleotides agree with TRBD1. The germline V gene has CDR1 MRHNA and CDR2 SNTAGT. This CDR3 contains 14 residues. V gave up 4 bases and J gave up 2 bases; unmatched junction bases: 5. CDR3: CASSVEGAPYEQYF. The DNA of the CDR3 is TGTGCCAGCAGTGTCGAGGGGGCCCCCTACGAGCAGTACTTC.

This clone was seen a handful of times. The chain links TRBV7-3 to TRBJ1-6, with D maybe TRBD1 (6 bases). CDR3 length: 14 residues. The V and J ends lost 8 bases and 7 bases respectively, with 15 bases between them. Germline values: CDR1 SGHTA, CDR2 FQGTGA. CDR3 protein: CASSGGLTNSPLHF. The DNA for the CDR3 is TGTGCCAGCTCGGGGGGGCTAACAAATTCACCCCTCCACTTT. Full variable domain (rest looked up from reference TRBV7-3 and TRBJ1-6): GAGVSQTPSNKVTEKGKYVELRCDPISGHTALYWYRQSLGQGPEFLIYFQGTGAADDSGLPNDRFFAVRPEGSVSTLKIQRTERGDSAVYLCASSGGLTNSPLHFGNGTRLTVT.

The chain employs TRBV5-1 and TRBJ2-5; TRBD2 is a possible D gene (7 bases). Germline CDR1 and CDR2: SGHRS and YFSETQ. Trimming removed 4 bases at V and 3 bases at J, with 16 bases between. This CDR3 is built from 15 residues. The chain's CDR3 is CASSPNRGGEETQYF. Here the CDR3 DNA reads TGCGCCAGCAGCCCAAATCGCGGGGGCGAAGAGACCCAGTACTTC.

V usage is TRBV2 and J usage is TRBJ2-3; TRBD1 aligns across 11 bases. CDR1 and CDR2 from the germline V gene are SNHLY and FYNNEI. The CDR3 consists of 15 residues. J gave up 4 bases and V 5 bases, and 5 bases lay outside the gene matches. The DNA of the CDR3 is TGTGCCAGCAGTTCCGGACAGGGGGCTGCAGATACGCAGTATTTT. Its protein product is CASSSGQGAADTQYF. Complete variable domain (other parts from reference TRBV2 and TRBJ2-3): EPEVTQTPSHQVTQMGQEVILRCVPISNHLYFYWYRQILGQKVEFLVSFYNNEISEKSEIFDDQFSVERPDGSNFTLKIRSTKLEDSAMYFCASSSGQGAADTQYFGPGTRLTVL.

The chain couples TRBV7-9 to TRBJ2-5; 7 bases agree with TRBD2. The trim removed 4 bases at V and 0 bases at J, leaving 5 bases unmatched. The CDR3 loop spans 15 amino acids. Germline lookup yields CDR1 SEHNR and CDR2 FQNEAQ (reference sequence). CDR3 nucleotide sequence: TGTGCCAGCAGCTCATTCCGGGGGGACCAAGAGACCCAGTACTTC. This codes for CASSSFRGDQETQYF.

J is TRBJ1-2 and V is TRBV12-3 or TRBV12-4, with D uncertain. V lost 4 bases and J lost 8, with 14 bases in between. The CDR3 has 13 amino acids. The CDR3 DNA sequence: TGTGCCAGCAGTTCCCGGGGTTCGCGAGGCTACACCTTC. As protein: CASSSRGSRGYTF.

In DNA form, the CDR3 reads TGTGCCAGTAGCCTCCTCGAGACAGGGAAGGAGTATGGCTACACCTTC. This translates into CASSLLETGKEYGYTF. The chain recombines TRBV19 with TRBJ1-2, with 7 bases matching TRBD1. CDR3 size: 16 residues. CDR1 is LNHDA and CDR2 is SQIVND in the germline V gene (reference sequence). V lost 6 bases, J lost 5 bases, and 15 bases stayed unmatched.

The chain joins TRBV5-8 to TRBJ2-5; 7 nucleotides line up with TRBD2. J lost 2 bases, V lost 1 base, and 8 bases had no gene match. The germline CDR1 and CDR2 sequences are SGHTS and YDEGEE. The CDR3 loop spans 16 amino acids. CDR3 amino acids: CASSLQAGSLQETQYF. The CDR3 DNA reads as TGTGCCAGCAGCTTGCAAGCGGGGAGCCTTCAAGAGACCCAGTACTTC.

The gene calls are TRBV30 and TRBJ1-1, with D perhaps matching TRBD1 (5 bases). V dropped 2 bases and J dropped 9 bases, with 13 bases sitting between them. The germline CDR1 and CDR2 sequences are GTSNPN and SVGIG (reference sequence). CDR3 size: 12 residues. CDR3 bases: TGTGCCTGGAGTTCCAATGGGGGGAAAGCTTTCTTT. It specifies CAWSSNGGKAFF.

The gene calls are TRBV5-6 and TRBJ2-3, with unresolved D. Germline CDR1 reads SGHDT; CDR2 reads YYEEEE. Trimming left V 6 bases short and J 0 bases short, with 17 bases between. There are 16 residues in the CDR3. The CDR3: CASTENWHLSTDTQYF. CDR3 bases: TGTGCCAGCACCGAAAATTGGCACCTTAGCACAGATACGCAGTATTTT. The full variable domain, in which reference TRBV5-6 and TRBJ2-3 provide the parts outside the CDR3, is DAGVTQSPTHLIKTRGQQVTLRCSPKSGHDTVSWYQQALGQGPQFIFQYYEEEERQRGNFPDRFSGHQFPNYSSELNVNALLLGDSALYLCASTENWHLSTDTQYFGPGTRLTVL.